The entry below describes one T cell receptor beta chain. Antigen: not known. The record originates from a study of T cells in narcolepsy. Overall study: Enrolled donors included narcolepsy type 1 or type 2 patients and healthy controls. General study results and limits: Some memory CD4+ repertoires had no autoreactive clone sequences.

Repertoires were generated with immunoSEQ multiplex PCR, while TCRdb's copy carries only in-frame clones and drops some. The sample consists of roughly 40,000 clones, around 85% of them appearing once. This CDR3 contains 13 residues. Germline-derived CDR1 and CDR2 are ENHRY and SYGVKD. Trimming took 2 bases from V and 5 from J, leaving 9 bases between them. The sample taken for sequencing was CD45RA- memory CD4+ T cells from PBMCs. This sequence originates from a human donor with narcolepsy. This sequence joins TRBV10-3 and TRBJ2-5; possibly TRBD1 for D (6 bases). CDR3 protein: CAISEKTGETQYF. The DNA for the CDR3 is TGTGCCATCAGTGAGAAGACAGGCGAGACCCAGTACTTC.